Included here is one TCR beta chain sequence, with context. The sample originates from a study of T cells in localized non-small cell lung cancer. Method: immunoSEQ multiplex PCR; TCRdb's copy keeps in-frame clones and lacks some. The table includes 100,000 to 150,000 clones, roughly 90% detected once. After removal of 11 bases from V and 5 bases from J, the junction contained 11 bases not matched to a gene. The length of the CDR3 is 14 residues. Per germline, CDR1 SNHLY and CDR2 FYNNEI. The source of this sequence is a female donor at least 60 years old with stage I lung adenocarcinoma. Sequencing used peripheral blood, obtained before any cancer treatment. The J gene is TRBJ2-7, the V gene TRBV2; 11 nucleotides line up with TRBD2. CDR3 DNA: TGTGCCGGAGGTATTAGCGGGAGGGCCGACGAGCAGTACTTC. The encoded protein is CAGGISGRADEQYF.